The 9 T cell receptor beta chains below were found in one sample sequenced in a study of human T cells and chemical hapten exposure. TCRdb reprocessed the RACE reads with MiXCR, giving one entry per CDR3 protein. Here the sample spans 350,000 to 400,000 distinct CDR3 sequences, around 6% being singletons. Regarding time point: patch test 2, 6 weeks after DPC sensitization. The treatment: therapeutic diphenylcyclopropenone sensitization with weekly scalp DPC. Source: whole blood, taken in connection with sensitization to the hapten diphenylcyclopropenone (DPC). These receptors originate from a woman aged 18-35 years with alopecia areata. Some clones in this sample may be carry-over from other donors' samples.

With regard to this clonotype: An end of the junction differs from the germline gene, which may be a read error. The rearrangement joins TRBV3-1 to TRBJ2-1; TRBD2 aligns across 9 bases. This CDR3 is built from 12 residues. CDR1 is LGHDT and CDR2 is YNNKEL in the germline V gene (reference sequence). CDR3: CASSLSGGNTLF. The CDR3 DNA sequence: TGTGCCAGCAGTCTCAGCGGGGGGAACACTCTCTTC.

This clonotype was counted many times. The chain links TRBV7-2 to TRBJ1-1, with D possibly being TRBD1 (5 bases). Trimming pared 0 bases from V and 4 bases from J, leaving 12 bases between. This CDR3 is built from 15 residues. The germline gives CDR1 SGHTA, CDR2 FQGNSA. The DNA for the CDR3 is TGTGCCAGCAGCTTAGCGAGGGGTGGGCCCACTGAAGCTTTCTTT. It translates to CASSLARGGPTEAFF. The entire variable domain, with the rest obtained from reference TRBV7-2 and TRBJ1-1, is as follows: GAGVSQSPSNKVTEKGKDVELRCDPISGHTALYWYRQSLGQGLEFLIYFQGNSAPDKSGLPSDRFSAERTGGSVSTLTIQRTQQEDSAVYLCASSLARGGPTEAFFGQGTRLTVV.

About this clonotype: A much larger clone differs by one base, so this may be a read error. The V gene is TRBV5-1, the J gene TRBJ2-5; a weak D match, TRBD1 (6 bases). Germline CDR1 is SGHRS and CDR2 is YFSETQ. The CDR3 has 15 amino acids. The CDR3, as DNA: TGCGCCAGCAGCTTGGAAGTTACAGGGCGAGAGACCCAGAACTTC. Amino acid sequence: CASSLEVTGRETQNF.

The chain employs TRBV4-2 and TRBJ1-2; D is ambiguous. The CDR3 is 11 residues long. The V gene lost 0 bases and the J gene lost 8 bases, with 4 bases spanning the gap. The V gene's germline CDR1 is LGHNA and CDR2 YNFKEQ. CDR3 coding DNA: TGTGCCAGCAGCCAAGAATACGGCTACACCTTC. Residues: CASSQEYGYTF.

This clonotype occurred a few times. The rearrangement uses TRBV9 and TRBJ2-3; 9 bases match TRBD2. The trim removed 3 bases at V and 4 bases at J, leaving 12 bases unmatched. The CDR3 is 17 amino acids. Per germline, CDR1 SGDLS and CDR2 YYNGEE. The CDR3 loop is CASSATPGLAVADTQYF. The CDR3 coding sequence is TGTGCCAGCAGCGCGACTCCGGGACTAGCTGTCGCAGATACGCAGTATTTT.

In nucleotides, the CDR3 is TGTGCCAGCAGCGTCGACAGGGGAGAGACCCAGTACTTC. Protein sequence: CASSVDRGETQYF. The chain employs TRBV6-5 and TRBJ2-5, with 8 positions matching TRBD1. J gave up 4 bases and V 6 bases, and 4 bases lay outside the gene matches. Germline V gene data show CDR1 as MNHEY and CDR2 as SVGAGI. This CDR3 spans 13 amino acids.

This clonotype showed up many times. The chain uses TRBV7-2 and TRBJ2-7; 7 bases match TRBD1. This CDR3 contains 13 residues. CDR1 is SGHTA, CDR2 FQGNSA, per germline. Unmatched junction bases numbered 4, after V lost 5 bases and J lost 3 bases. Written as DNA, the CDR3 is TGTGCCAGCAGCGGGGACAGTTTCTACGAGCAGTACTTC. Its protein is CASSGDSFYEQYF.

This clonotype was picked up many times. V gene TRBV20-1 combines with J gene TRBJ2-7; TRBD1 might be the D (6 bases). Germline V lookup: CDR1 DFQATT, CDR2 SNEGSKA (reference sequence). The CDR3 runs 16 residues. V was clipped by 0 bases and J by 4 bases, with 19 bases between them. The DNA of the CDR3 is TGCAGTGCTAGAGACAACTCCCAAAGGACAGCATACGAGCAGTACTTC. Its translation: CSARDNSQRTAYEQYF.

This clonotype was counted ten times or more. The chain uses TRBV12-3 or TRBV12-4 and TRBJ1-1; TRBD1 aligns across 7 bases. The CDR3 has 14 amino acids. V was pared by 4 bases and J by 0 bases, with 2 bases of the junction left unmatched. As DNA, the CDR3 is TGTGCCAGCAGTTGGGGACAGTTGAACACTGAAGCTTTCTTT. Translation: CASSWGQLNTEAFF.